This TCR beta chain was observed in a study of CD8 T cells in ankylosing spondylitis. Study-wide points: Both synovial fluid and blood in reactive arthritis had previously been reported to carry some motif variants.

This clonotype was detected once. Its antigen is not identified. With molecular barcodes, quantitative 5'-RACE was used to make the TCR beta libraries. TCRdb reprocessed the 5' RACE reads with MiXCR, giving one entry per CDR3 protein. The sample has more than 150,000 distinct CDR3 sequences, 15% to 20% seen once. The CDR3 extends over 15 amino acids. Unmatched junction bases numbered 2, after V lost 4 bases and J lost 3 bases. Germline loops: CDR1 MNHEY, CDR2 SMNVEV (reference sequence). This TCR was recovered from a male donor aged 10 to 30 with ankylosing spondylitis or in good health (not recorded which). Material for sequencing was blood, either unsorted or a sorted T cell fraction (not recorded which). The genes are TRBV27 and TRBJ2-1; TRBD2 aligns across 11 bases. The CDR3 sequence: CASSSGLAGYNEQFF. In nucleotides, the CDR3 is TGTGCCAGCAGTTCAGGACTAGCGGGCTACAATGAGCAGTTCTTC.